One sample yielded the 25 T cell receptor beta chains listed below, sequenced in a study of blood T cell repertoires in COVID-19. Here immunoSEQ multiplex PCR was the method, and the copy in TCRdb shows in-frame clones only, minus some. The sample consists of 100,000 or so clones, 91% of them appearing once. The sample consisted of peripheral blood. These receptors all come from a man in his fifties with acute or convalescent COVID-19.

In DNA, the CDR3 is TGTGCCAGTAGTACAGGGTTGAGCAATCAGCCCCAGCATTTT. It is translated as CASSTGLSNQPQHF. The chain has TRBV19 and TRBJ1-5, with D perhaps TRBD1 (5 bases). The CDR3 sequence is 14 residues long. Trimming removed 4 bases from V and 1 base from J, with 8 bases in between. Germline values: CDR1 LNHDA, CDR2 SQIVND (reference sequence).

This CDR3 is CASSYSTLAGGASYNEQFF. The CDR3 nucleotides read TGTGCCAGCAGTTACTCGACCCTAGCGGGGGGGGCGTCTTACAATGAGCAGTTCTTC. The genes are TRBV6-2 or TRBV6-3 and TRBJ2-1, with 12 bases matching TRBD2. CDR1 and CDR2 (germline): MNHEY, SVGEGT. The CDR3 has 19 amino acids. V was pared by 0 bases and J by 4 bases, with 10 bases of the junction left unmatched.

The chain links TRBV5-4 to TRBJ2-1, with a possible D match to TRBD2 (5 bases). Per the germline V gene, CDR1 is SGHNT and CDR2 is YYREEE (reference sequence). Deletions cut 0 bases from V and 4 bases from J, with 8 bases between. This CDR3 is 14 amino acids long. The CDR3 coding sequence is TGTGCCAGCAGCTTGGGCGGGTTGTACAATGAGCAGTTCTTC. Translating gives CASSLGGLYNEQFF. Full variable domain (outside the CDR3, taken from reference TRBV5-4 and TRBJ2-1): ETGVTQSPTHLIKTRGQQVTLRCSSQSGHNTVSWYQQALGQGPQFIFQYYREEENGRGNFPPRFSGLQFPNYSSELNVNALELDDSALYLCASSLGGLYNEQFFGPGTRLTVL.

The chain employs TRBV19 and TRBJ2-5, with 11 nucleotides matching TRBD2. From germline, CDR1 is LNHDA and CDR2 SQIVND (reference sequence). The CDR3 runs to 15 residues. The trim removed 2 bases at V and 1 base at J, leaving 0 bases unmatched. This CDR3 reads CASSILAGGQETQYF. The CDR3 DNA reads TGTGCCAGTAGTATACTAGCGGGGGGCCAAGAGACCCAGTACTTC.

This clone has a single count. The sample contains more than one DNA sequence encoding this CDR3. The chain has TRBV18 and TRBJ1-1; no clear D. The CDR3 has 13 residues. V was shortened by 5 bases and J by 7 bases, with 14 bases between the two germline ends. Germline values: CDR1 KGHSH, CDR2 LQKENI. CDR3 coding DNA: TGTGCCAGCTCATCAACCGGAGGGAGTGAAGCTTTCTTT. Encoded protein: CASSSTGGSEAFF.

The CDR3 coding sequence is TGTGCCAGCAGCTTGTTCCCGGGAGGAACCTACGAGCAGTACTTC. Its protein is CASSLFPGGTYEQYF. The chain joins TRBV5-4 to TRBJ2-7, with 7 bases fitting TRBD2. The CDR3 runs to 15 residues. With 1 base clipped from V and 2 bases from J, the junction kept 6 bases outside the gene matches. Germline CDR1 SGHNT, CDR2 YYREEE (reference sequence).

The CDR3 DNA reads as TGTGCCAGCAGCCTTCATCCTCTGGGACTGCCCCAAGAGACCCAGTACTTC. This encodes CASSLHPLGLPQETQYF. The chain joins TRBV11-3 to TRBJ2-5; a possible D gene is TRBD2 (6 bases). Germline V gene data show CDR1 as SGHNT and CDR2 as YENEEA. The V and J ends lost 5 bases and 1 base respectively, with 20 bases between them. CDR3 length: 17 amino acids.

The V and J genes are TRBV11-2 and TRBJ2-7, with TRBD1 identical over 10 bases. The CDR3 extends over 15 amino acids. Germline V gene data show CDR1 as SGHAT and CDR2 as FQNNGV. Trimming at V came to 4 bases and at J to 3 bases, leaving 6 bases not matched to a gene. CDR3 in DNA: TGTGCCAGCAGCTCCGGGACAGGGGTGGTCTACGAGCAGTACTTC. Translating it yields CASSSGTGVVYEQYF.

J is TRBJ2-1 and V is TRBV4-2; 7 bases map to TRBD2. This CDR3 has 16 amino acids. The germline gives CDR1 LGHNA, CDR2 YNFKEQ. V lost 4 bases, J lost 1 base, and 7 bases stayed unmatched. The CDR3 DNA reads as TGTGCCAGCAGCCTCTTAGCGGGTGGGTCCTACAATGAGCAGTTCTTC. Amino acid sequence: CASSLLAGGSYNEQFF.

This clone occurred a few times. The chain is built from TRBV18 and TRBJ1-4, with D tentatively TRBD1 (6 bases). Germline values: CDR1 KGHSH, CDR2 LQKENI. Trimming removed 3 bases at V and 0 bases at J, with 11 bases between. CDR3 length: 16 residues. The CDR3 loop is CASSPRKGATNEKLFF. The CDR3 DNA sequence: TGTGCCAGCTCACCCCGAAAGGGGGCAACTAATGAAAAACTGTTTTTT.

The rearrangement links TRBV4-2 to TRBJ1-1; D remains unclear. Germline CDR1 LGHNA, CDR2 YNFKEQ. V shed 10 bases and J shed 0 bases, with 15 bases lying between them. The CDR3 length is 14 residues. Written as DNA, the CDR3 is TGTGCCACCTCCGGGAGGCCCATGAACACTGAAGCTTTCTTT. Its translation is CATSGRPMNTEAFF.

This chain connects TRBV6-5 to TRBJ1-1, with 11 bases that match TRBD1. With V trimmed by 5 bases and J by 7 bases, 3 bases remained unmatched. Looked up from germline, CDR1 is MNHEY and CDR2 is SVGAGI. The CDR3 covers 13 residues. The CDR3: CASSRTGGYEAFF. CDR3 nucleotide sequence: TGTGCCAGCAGTCGGACAGGGGGCTATGAAGCTTTCTTT.

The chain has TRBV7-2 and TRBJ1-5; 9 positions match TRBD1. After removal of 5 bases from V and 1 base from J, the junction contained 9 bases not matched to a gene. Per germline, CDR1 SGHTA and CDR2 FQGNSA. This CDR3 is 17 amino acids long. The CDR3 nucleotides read TGTGCCAGCAGCACAAGTACAGGGGGCTGGAGCAATCAGCCCCAGCATTTT. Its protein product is CASSTSTGGWSNQPQHF. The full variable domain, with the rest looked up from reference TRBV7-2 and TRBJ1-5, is GAGVSQSPSNKVTEKGKDVELRCDPISGHTALYWYRQSLGQGLEFLIYFQGNSAPDKSGLPSDRFSAERTGGSVSTLTIQRTQQEDSAVYLCASSTSTGGWSNQPQHFGDGTRLSIL.

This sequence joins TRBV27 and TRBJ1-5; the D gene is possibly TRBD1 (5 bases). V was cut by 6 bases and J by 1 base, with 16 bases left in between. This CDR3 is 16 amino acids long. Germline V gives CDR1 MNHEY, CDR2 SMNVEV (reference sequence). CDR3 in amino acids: CASRPGSGGSNQPQHF. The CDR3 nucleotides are TGTGCCAGCAGACCTGGGTCGGGGGGAAGCAATCAGCCCCAGCATTTT.

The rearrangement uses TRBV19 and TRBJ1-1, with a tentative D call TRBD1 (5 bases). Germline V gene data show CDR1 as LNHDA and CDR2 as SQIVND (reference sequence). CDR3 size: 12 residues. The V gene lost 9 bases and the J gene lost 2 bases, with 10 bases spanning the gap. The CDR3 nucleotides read TGTGCCAGCATGGGGGGTAACACTGAAGCTTTCTTT. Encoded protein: CASMGGNTEAFF. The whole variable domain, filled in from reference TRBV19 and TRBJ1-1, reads DGGITQSPKYLFRKEGQNVTLSCEQNLNHDAMYWYRQDPGQGLRLIYYSQIVNDFQKGDIAEGYSVSREKKESFPLTVTSAQKNPTAFYLCASMGGNTEAFFGQGTRLTVV.

The CDR3 coding sequence is TGCAGTGCTAGTCGGGGGGCGGAAGGCCAGTACTTC. As protein: CSASRGAEGQYF. The J gene is TRBJ2-5, the V gene TRBV20-1, with D perhaps matching TRBD2 (7 bases). The CDR3 runs 12 residues. CDR1 is DFQATT and CDR2 is SNEGSKA in the germline V gene (reference sequence). V gave up 3 bases and J gave up 10 bases, with 15 bases separating them.

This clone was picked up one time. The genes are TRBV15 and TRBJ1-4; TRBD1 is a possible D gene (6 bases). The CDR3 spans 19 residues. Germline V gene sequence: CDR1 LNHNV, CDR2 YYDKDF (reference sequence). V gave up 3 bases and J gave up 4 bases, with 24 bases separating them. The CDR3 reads CATSSLQGLTFGFNEKLFF. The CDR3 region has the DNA TGTGCCACCAGCAGTTTACAGGGTCTCACCTTCGGATTTAATGAAAAACTGTTTTTT.

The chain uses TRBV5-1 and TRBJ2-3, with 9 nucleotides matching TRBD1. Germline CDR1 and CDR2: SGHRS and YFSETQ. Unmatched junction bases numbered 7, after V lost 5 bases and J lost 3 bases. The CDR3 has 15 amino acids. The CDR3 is CASRRRQGGTDTQYF. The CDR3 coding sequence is TGCGCCAGCAGGCGGAGACAGGGGGGTACAGATACGCAGTATTTT.

CDR3 nucleotide sequence: TGCAGTGCTAGTCAACCGGGGGGCCAGGGGAACACTGAAGCTTTCTTT. It codes for CSASQPGGQGNTEAFF. The chain has TRBV20-1 and TRBJ1-1; D may be TRBD1 (6 bases). Germline CDR1 is DFQATT and CDR2 is SNEGSKA (reference sequence). V was clipped by 3 bases and J by 1 base, with 18 bases between them. CDR3 length: 16 residues.

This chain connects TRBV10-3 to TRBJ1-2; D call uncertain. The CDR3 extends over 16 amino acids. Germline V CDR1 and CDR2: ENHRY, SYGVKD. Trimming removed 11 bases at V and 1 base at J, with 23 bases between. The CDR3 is CASLPHLTNSNYGYTF. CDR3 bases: TGTGCCTCCCTCCCCCACCTCACGAACAGTAACTATGGCTACACCTTC.

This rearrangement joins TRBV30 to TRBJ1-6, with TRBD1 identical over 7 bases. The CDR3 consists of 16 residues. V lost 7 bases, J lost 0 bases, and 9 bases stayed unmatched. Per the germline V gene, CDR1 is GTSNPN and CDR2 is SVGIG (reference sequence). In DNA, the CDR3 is TGTGCCTTGACCAGGACAGGCGGCTCCTATAATTCACCCCTCCACTTT. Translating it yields CALTRTGGSYNSPLHF.

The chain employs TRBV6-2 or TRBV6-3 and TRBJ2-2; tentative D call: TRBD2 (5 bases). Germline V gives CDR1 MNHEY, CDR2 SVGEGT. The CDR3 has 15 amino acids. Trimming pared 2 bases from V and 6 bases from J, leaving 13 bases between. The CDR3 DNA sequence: TGTGCCAGCAGTTACCCGGGATCTGTCCCCGGGGAGCTGTTTTTT. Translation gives CASSYPGSVPGELFF.

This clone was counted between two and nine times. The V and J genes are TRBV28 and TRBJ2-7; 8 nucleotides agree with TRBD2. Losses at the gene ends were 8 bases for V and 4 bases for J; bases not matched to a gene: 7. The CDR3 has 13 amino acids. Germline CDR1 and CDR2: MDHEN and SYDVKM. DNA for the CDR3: TGTGCCAGCCGGGGGGGTTTTGGGTACGAGCAGTACTTC. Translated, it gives CASRGGFGYEQYF.

The CDR3 region has the DNA TGTGCCAGCAGCTCCCTCACCGGGGAGCTGTTTTTT. Residues: CASSSLTGELFF. The J gene is TRBJ2-2, the V gene TRBV7-9; D remains unclear. Germline V lookup: CDR1 SEHNR, CDR2 FQNEAQ (reference sequence). This CDR3 is built from 12 residues. Trimming took off 4 bases at V and 4 bases at J, with 4 bases between the two ends.

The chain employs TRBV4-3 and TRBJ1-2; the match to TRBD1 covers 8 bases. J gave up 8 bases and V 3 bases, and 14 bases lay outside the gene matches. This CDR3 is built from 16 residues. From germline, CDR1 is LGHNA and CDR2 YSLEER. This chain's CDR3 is CASSHLPTGADGGYTF. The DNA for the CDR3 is TGCGCCAGCAGCCACCTCCCGACAGGGGCTGATGGGGGCTACACCTTC.